This TCR beta chain comes out of a study of blood T cell repertoires in COVID-19. Study-level background: The analysed material was cDNA or gDNA that came from T cells, B-cell-depleted T cells, or PBMCs.

The table lists this clone with a count of one. Which cohort a participant joined came from the clinical history participants gave. Method: immunoSEQ multiplex PCR; TCRdb's copy keeps in-frame clones and lacks some. The table records fewer than 350,000 clones, around 89% of them present only once. Trimming cost V 4 bases and J 0 bases, with 7 bases left between them. CDR3 length: 13 residues. Looked up from germline, CDR1 is MGHDK and CDR2 is SYGVNS. The receptor comes from a woman between 18 and 29 years old with acute COVID-19. Specimen: PBMCs or T cells enriched from blood (not recorded which). The chain uses TRBV25-1 and TRBJ2-7; D remains ambiguous. The CDR3 DNA follows: TGTGCCAGCAGTGGATTTAGCTCCTACGAGCAGTACTTC. Translation: CASSGFSSYEQYF.